This TCR beta chain stems from a study of blood T cell repertoires in COVID-19. Sequencing was performed with immunoSEQ multiplex PCR; in TCRdb, only in-frame clones are kept and a portion is missing. Of under 200,000 clones listed, roughly 86% are singletons. Per germline, CDR1 MGHRA and CDR2 YSYEKL. Trimming removed 3 bases from V and 2 bases from J, with 8 bases in between. CDR3 length: 14 amino acids. Material for sequencing was PBMCs or T cells enriched from blood (not recorded which). The source of this sequence is a woman in her 40s in a cohort exposed to, infected with or recovered from COVID-19 (not recorded which). This chain uses TRBV4-1 with TRBJ1-5; D gene unclear. This CDR3 reads CASSHSGGNQPQHF. For the CDR3, the DNA is TGCGCCAGCAGCCACAGTGGTGGCAATCAGCCCCAGCATTTT.